This T cell receptor beta chain emerged from a study of T-cell reconstitution after alpha-beta-depleted transplantation in children. Study-wide findings and caveats: It was newly produced T cells that mostly accounted for T-cell counts and diversity one year after transplant.

The authors prepared the TCRbeta library with unique molecular identifiers. TCRdb re-called the PCR reads through MiXCR, storing one row per CDR3 protein. The table has approximately 980,000 distinct CDR3 sequences, 25% to 30% seen once; the top ten hold 28%. This clonotype came up a few times. What it binds is not known. Here the sequenced sample was PBMCs, mostly from graft donor cells, taken 360 days after TCRalphabeta/CD19-depleted stem cell transplant. The receptor comes from a boy in the first two years of life who had a stem cell transplant for SCID, so the T cells may come from the graft donor.

The CDR3 region has the DNA TGTGCCAGCAGTTTACGGCGACAGGGCTTTAGAGAGACCCAGTACTTC. Its translation: CASSLRRQGFRETQYF. The genes are TRBV12-3 or TRBV12-4 and TRBJ2-5, with 7 bases matching TRBD1. The CDR3 totals 16 residues. V dropped 2 bases and J dropped 4; count of bases not matched to a gene: 10.